The rows below give T cell receptor beta chains drawn from one sample of a study of spatial heterogeneity in lung cancer. TCRdb recomputed calls from the 5' RACE reads with MiXCR, one row per CDR3 protein. The sample records 75,000 to 85,000 distinct CDR3 sequences, under 25% being singletons. The sequencing used PBMCs, collected at surgery. All receptors derive from a male donor with early-stage non-small cell lung cancer. Both conserved end residues are part of each CDR3. A D gene is named only where the DNA matches it firmly. Some rows mark clone size as missing; the rest say once, few, many or name a class of expanded clone.

j_call	v_call	clone_size	d_call	cdr3_nt	cdr3_aa
TRBJ2-3	TRBV27	few	-	TGTGCCAGCAGACTAGTCCCTACAGATACGCAGTATTTT	CASRLVPTDTQYF
TRBJ1-2	TRBV20-1	-	-	TGCAGTGCTAGAGATGGGTATCGGAACTATGGCTACACCTTC	CSARDGYRNYGYTF
TRBJ1-5	TRBV27	-	TRBD1	TGTGCCAGCAGTTCCGGACAGGGCGATCAGCCCCAGCATTTT	CASSSGQGDQPQHF
TRBJ2-1	TRBV7-9	-	-	TGTGCCAGCACCGTAGGGGCCGGAGATGAGCAGTTCTTC	CASTVGAGDEQFF
TRBJ2-5	TRBV20-1	many	-	TGCAGTGCTAGAGATAAGGGCGGCCAAGAGACCCAGTACTTC	CSARDKGGQETQYF
TRBJ1-1	TRBV7-8	many	-	TGTGCCAGCAGCTTAACGCGGCAGTGGAACACTGAAGCTTTCTTT	CASSLTRQWNTEAFF
TRBJ2-5	TRBV3-1	-	TRBD1	TGTGCCAGCAGCCGCCTGACAGGGGCCCAAGAGACCCAGTACTTC	CASSRLTGAQETQYF
TRBJ2-5	TRBV4-3	few	TRBD2	TGCGCCAGCAGCCTTAGCCGGACTAGCGGAGACCCAGAGACCCAGTACTTC	CASSLSRTSGDPETQYF
TRBJ2-5	TRBV5-4	few	-	TGTGCCAGCAGCTTAGGGGGGCACGAGACCCAGTACTTC	CASSLGGHETQYF
TRBJ1-3	TRBV28	-	-	TGTGCCAGCAGTTTAGCCTCGGGGGGCCATCGAAACACCATATATTTT	CASSLASGGHRNTIYF
TRBJ2-1	TRBV7-3	few	TRBD2	TGTGCCAGCAGCGCTACTAGCGGGAGTTCACGGCAGTTCTTC	CASSATSGSSRQFF
TRBJ2-3	TRBV27	few	TRBD1	TGTGCCACCCTCGGGACAGGGCCCACAGATACGCAGTATTTT	CATLGTGPTDTQYF
TRBJ1-1	TRBV20-1	-	-	TGCAGTGCTAGAGTGTCCAGGCGGAACACTGAAGCTTTCTTT	CSARVSRRNTEAFF
TRBJ1-1	TRBV7-2	medium-sized	-	TGTGCCAGCAGCTTAGTTACTAACACTGAAGCTTTCTTT	CASSLVTNTEAFF
TRBJ2-3	TRBV15	-	-	TGTGCCACCAGCAGACCACTAGTGGGCTACACAGATACGCAGTATTTT	CATSRPLVGYTDTQYF
TRBJ2-1	TRBV6-5	few	TRBD2	TGTGCCAGCAGACCGGGACTAGCGGGGGAAGAGCAGTTCTTC	CASRPGLAGEEQFF
TRBJ2-3	TRBV10-3	-	TRBD2	TGTGCCATCAGTCCGGGACTAGCAGTTTGGGATACGCAGTATTTT	CAISPGLAVWDTQYF
TRBJ2-2	TRBV7-8	few	-	TGTGCCAGCAGCTTGGGGGCCGGGGAGCTGTTTTTT	CASSLGAGELFF
TRBJ2-2	TRBV6-5	few	-	TGTGCCAGCAGGGGAATGTCGGGTCTCCATATAAACACCGGGGAGCTGTTTTTT	CASRGMSGLHINTGELFF
TRBJ2-5	TRBV11-3	-	-	TGTGCCAGCAGCTTAACAGGGAGCGAGACCCAGTACTTC	CASSLTGSETQYF
TRBJ1-1	TRBV27	few	-	TGTGCCAGCAGTTCCCTACTATGGGGGGAGGGCACTGAAGCTTTCTTT	CASSSLLWGEGTEAFF
TRBJ2-6	TRBV18	-	TRBD2	TGTGCCAGCTCACCTCTGGCTAGCGGGCCACTCGGGGCCAACGTCCTGACTTTC	CASSPLASGPLGANVLTF
TRBJ2-7	TRBV27	many	-	TGTGCCAGCAGTTTAGCGGCAGGGGCAGGCGAGCAGTACTTC	CASSLAAGAGEQYF
TRBJ2-1	TRBV11-3	-	-	TGTGCCAGCGAAGGGGGGTTTTACAATGAGCAGTTCTTC	CASEGGFYNEQFF
TRBJ2-5	TRBV4-2	few	-	TGTGCCAGCAGCCAAATGACAGGAGAGGTTGGGACCCAGTACTTC	CASSQMTGEVGTQYF
TRBJ2-1	TRBV5-1	-	TRBD2	TGCGCCAGCAACCTGGGGGGGAGCTCCTACAATGAGCAGTTCTTC	CASNLGGSSYNEQFF
TRBJ2-1	TRBV6-6	few	TRBD1	TGTGCCAGCAGTCGACAGGGATCGCATGGGTTCTTC	CASSRQGSHGFF
TRBJ1-3	TRBV15	many	TRBD1	TGTGCCACCAGCAGAGATTGGATGACAGGGAAAACTCTTGGAAACACCATATATTTT	CATSRDWMTGKTLGNTIYF
TRBJ1-1	TRBV18	few	-	TGTGCCAGCTCAGGGGGCCGGGACACTGAAGCTTTCTTT	CASSGGRDTEAFF
TRBJ1-4	TRBV29-1	few	-	TGCAGCGTTGAAGACAGTGCAACTAATGAAAAACTGTTTTTT	CSVEDSATNEKLFF
TRBJ1-5	TRBV20-1	few	-	TGCAGTGCCCTGGCCCCGGGTAGCAATCAGCCCCAGCATTTT	CSALAPGSNQPQHF